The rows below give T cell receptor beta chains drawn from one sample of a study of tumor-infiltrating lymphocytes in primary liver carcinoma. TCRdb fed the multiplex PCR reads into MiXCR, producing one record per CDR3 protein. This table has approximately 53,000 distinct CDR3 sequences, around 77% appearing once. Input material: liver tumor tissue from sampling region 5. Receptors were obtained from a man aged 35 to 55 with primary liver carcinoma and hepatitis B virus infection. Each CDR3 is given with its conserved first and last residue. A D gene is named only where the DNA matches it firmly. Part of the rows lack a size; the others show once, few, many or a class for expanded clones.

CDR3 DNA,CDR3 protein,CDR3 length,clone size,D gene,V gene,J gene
TGTGCCAGGTCACGTAACTTGGATGAAAAACTGTTTTTT,CARSRNLDEKLFF,13,.,.,TRBV18,TRBJ1-4
TGTGCCAGCAGCCCACATGGGAGCCATGGCTACACGTTC,CASSPHGSHGYTF,13,.,.,TRBV6-5,TRBJ1-2
TGTGCCAGCAGCCTTGACAGGGAGTGGTTCTTC,CASSLDREWFF,11,.,TRBD1,TRBV11-2,TRBJ2-1
TGTGCCAGCAGCCCTAGCTCAATGCAGGGTATTGGGCAGGAGACCCAGTACTTC,CASSPSSMQGIGQETQYF,18,.,.,TRBV11-2,TRBJ2-5
TGCAGCGTTCGGGAGCTCCGCACAGATACGCGGTATTTT,CSVRELRTDTRYF,13,.,.,TRBV29-1,TRBJ2-3
TGTGCTAACAGTGGACCGGATTCTATTATGAACACTGAAGCTTTCTTT,CANSGPDSIMNTEAFF,16,.,.,TRBV6-1,TRBJ1-1
TGTGCCAGTATAGCGGGCTTCTCCTACGAGCAGTACTTC,CASIAGFSYEQYF,13,.,TRBD2,TRBV2,TRBJ2-7
TGTGTCAGCAGTTCGCCTCCCCTCTCAGAGCAGTACTTC,CVSSSPPLSEQYF,13,.,.,TRBV6-2/TRBV6-3,TRBJ2-7
TGTGCCAGCAGCGAAACAGGGCTGAGGAATGAAGCTTTCTTT,CASSETGLRNEAFF,14,.,.,TRBV7-9,TRBJ1-1
TGTGCCTGCCCGTACGGTAGCTCTGGGGCCAACGTCCTGACCTTC,CACPYGSSGANVLTF,15,.,.,TRBV30,TRBJ2-6
TGCACTAGCAGCTTACGTCACAGGACGAACATCGGGGAGCTGTTTTTT,CTSSLRHRTNIGELFF,16,.,.,TRBV5-1,TRBJ2-2
TGTGCCAGCAGTTCCCAGGGGGGGAAGAACACTGAAGCTTTCTTT,CASSSQGGKNTEAFF,15,.,TRBD1,TRBV27,TRBJ1-1
TGTGCCTGCAGTCCGGAACATGGACGGCAAGAGACCCAGTACTTC,CACSPEHGRQETQYF,15,few,.,TRBV6-2/TRBV6-3,TRBJ2-5
TGCGCCAGCAGTGGGAGCGGGAGTGGTGCAGATACGCAGTATTTT,CASSGSGSGADTQYF,15,many,TRBD2,TRBV10-2,TRBJ2-3
TGTGCCAGCAGTCAATCGATGGCAGCGGGTGAAGAGACCCAGTACTTC,CASSQSMAAGEETQYF,16,few,.,TRBV6-2/TRBV6-3,TRBJ2-5
TGTGCCAGCAGCCTCCTAGCGGGTAGCCACAATGAGCAGTTCTTC,CASSLLAGSHNEQFF,15,many,TRBD2,TRBV4-2,TRBJ2-1
TGTGCCAGCACCCTCATGCTGGGTTACAATCAGCCCCAGCATTTT,CASTLMLGYNQPQHF,15,.,.,TRBV6-2/TRBV6-3,TRBJ1-5
TGTGCCAACAGCTTCCGGGGACCACTGGACAATGAGCAGTTCTTC,CANSFRGPLDNEQFF,15,once,.,TRBV11-1,TRBJ2-1
TGCAGTGCCCTACCCAGCGGGAGAGGGCCGGAGGAGCAGTATTTT,CSALPSGRGPEEQYF,15,.,TRBD2,TRBV20-1,TRBJ2-3